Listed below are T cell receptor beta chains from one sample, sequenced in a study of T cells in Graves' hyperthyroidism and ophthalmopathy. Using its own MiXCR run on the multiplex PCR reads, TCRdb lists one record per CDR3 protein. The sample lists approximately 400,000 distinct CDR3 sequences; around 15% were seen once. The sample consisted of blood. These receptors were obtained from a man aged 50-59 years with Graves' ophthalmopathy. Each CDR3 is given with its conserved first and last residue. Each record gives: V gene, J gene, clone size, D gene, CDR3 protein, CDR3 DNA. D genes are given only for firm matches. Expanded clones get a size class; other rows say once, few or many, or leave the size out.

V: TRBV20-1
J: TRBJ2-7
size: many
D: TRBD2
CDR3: CSARGLAGVGGEQYF
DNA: TGCAGTGCTAGAGGCCTAGCGGGAGTAGGAGGCGAGCAGTACTTC

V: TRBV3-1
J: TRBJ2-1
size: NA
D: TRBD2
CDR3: CASSRLASGRAGEQFF
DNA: TGTGCCAGCAGCCGTTTGGCTAGCGGGAGGGCCGGTGAGCAGTTCTTC

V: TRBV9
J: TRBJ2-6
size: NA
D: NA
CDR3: CASSVGPLSGANVLTF
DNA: TGTGCCAGCAGCGTGGGACCGCTCTCTGGGGCCAACGTCCTGACTTTC

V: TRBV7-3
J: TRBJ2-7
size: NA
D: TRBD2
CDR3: CASSSSLAGGSEQYF
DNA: TGTGCCAGCAGCTCATCACTAGCGGGAGGCTCCGAGCAGTACTTC

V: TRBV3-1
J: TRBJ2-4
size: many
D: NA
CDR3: CASSQGPESNIQYF
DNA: TGTGCCAGCAGCCAGGGACCAGAATCAAACATTCAGTACTTC

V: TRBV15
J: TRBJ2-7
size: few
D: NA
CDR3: CATTPGDSYEQYF
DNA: TGTGCCACCACCCCAGGGGACTCCTACGAGCAGTACTTC

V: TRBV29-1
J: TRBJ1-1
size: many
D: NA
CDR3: CSVDQGRKTEAFF
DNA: TGCAGCGTGGACCAGGGGAGGAAGACTGAAGCTTTCTTT

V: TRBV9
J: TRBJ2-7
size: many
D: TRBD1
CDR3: CASSVAGTGDYEQYF
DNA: TGTGCCAGCAGCGTAGCAGGGACAGGGGACTACGAGCAGTACTTC

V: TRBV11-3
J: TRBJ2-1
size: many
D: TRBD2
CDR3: CASSLDGQDFGGSGEQFF
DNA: TGTGCCAGCAGCTTAGATGGTCAGGATTTCGGCGGGAGTGGGGAGCAGTTCTTC

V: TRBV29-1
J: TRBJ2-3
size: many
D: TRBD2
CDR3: CSVELAGVPSTDTQYF
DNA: TGCAGCGTTGAACTAGCGGGAGTTCCTAGCACAGATACGCAGTATTTT

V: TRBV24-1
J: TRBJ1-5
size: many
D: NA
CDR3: CATSASNQPQHF
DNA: TGTGCCACCAGTGCGTCTAATCAGCCCCAGCATTTT

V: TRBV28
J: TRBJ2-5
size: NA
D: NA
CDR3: CASSRYGPRQTQYF
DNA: TGTGCCAGCAGCCGTTACGGGCCCCGGCAGACCCAGTACTTC

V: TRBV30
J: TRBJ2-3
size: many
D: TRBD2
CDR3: CATLTSGRGYTQYF
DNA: TGTGCCACACTGACTAGCGGGAGGGGATATACGCAGTATTTT

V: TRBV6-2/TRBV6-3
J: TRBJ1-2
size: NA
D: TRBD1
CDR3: CASSYRGREGYTF
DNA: TGTGCCAGCAGTTATAGGGGGCGCGAAGGCTACACCTTC

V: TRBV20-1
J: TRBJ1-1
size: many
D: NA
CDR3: CSARNPGSTEAFF
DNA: TGCAGTGCTAGAAACCCAGGGTCGACTGAAGCTTTCTTT

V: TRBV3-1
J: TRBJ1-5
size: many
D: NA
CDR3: CASSQGSGSNQPQHF
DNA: TGTGCCAGCAGCCAAGGTTCGGGGAGCAATCAGCCCCAGCATTTT